This T cell receptor (beta chain) was profiled in a study of blood T cell repertoires in COVID-19. Under the authors' procedure: Amplifying reference gene primers gave estimates of nucleated cell counts. The table came from immunoSEQ multiplex PCR; TCRdb's copy has only in-frame clones and leaves some out. V, J and clone size reflect that table, while D and trimming were determined from the DNA. The sample holds some 130,000 clones; 90% are singletons and the top ten take roughly 5%. The trim removed 5 bases at V and 2 bases at J, leaving 4 bases unmatched. CDR3 size: 14 residues. In germline, CDR1 is SNHLY, CDR2 FYNNEI. Seattle patient enrollment occurred during active infection, with longitudinal follow-up thereafter.

The sequenced sample consisted of peripheral blood. The source is a man between 60 and 75 years old with COVID-19, enrolled during active disease. V gene TRBV2 combines with J gene TRBJ2-5, with 8 bases matching TRBD1. The CDR3 DNA is TGTGCCAGCAGTCCGGACAGGGCTCAAGAGACCCAGTACTTC. Amino acids: CASSPDRAQETQYF.